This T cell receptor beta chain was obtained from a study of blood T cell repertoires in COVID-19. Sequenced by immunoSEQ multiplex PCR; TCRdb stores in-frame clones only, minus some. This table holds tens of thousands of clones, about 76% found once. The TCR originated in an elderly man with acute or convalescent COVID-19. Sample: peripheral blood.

The CDR3 coding sequence is TGTGCCAGCAGCCACTCGGGGGGTCCAGATACGCAGTATTTT. It encodes CASSHSGGPDTQYF. The rearrangement links TRBV3-1 (or the pseudogene TRBV3-2) to TRBJ2-3; 7 nucleotides agree with TRBD2. V lost 3 bases and J lost 4; bases outside the gene matches: 4. Germline values: CDR1 LGHDT, CDR2 YNNKEL (reference sequence). The length of the CDR3 is 14 residues.